The 15 T cell receptor beta chains presented below share a single source sample, sequenced in a study of response to subunit inactivated influenza vaccine (dated by TCRdb to the late 2010s). Library method: RT-PCR. The listed sequencing device is Illumina HiSeq 2500. Using fastp at Q25 and MiXCR, TCRdb reprocessed the public reads and kept productive beta chains. Duplicate CDR3 protein sequences are folded into a single record with the most common DNA and genes. This sample gives some 550,000 distinct CDR3 sequences in total; 20% to 25% of them show up just once. 2.5% to 3% of the sample is in the top ten clones. This sample also belongs to another study, concerning T cells expressing NK-cell markers. As described in the second report: 5'RACE template switching, by which a universal primer site and unique molecular identifiers were added, was used to make TCR beta cDNA libraries.

Sequencing was performed on CD4+ T cells sorted from PBMCs, taken 11 to 12 days after vaccination. The origin of the receptors is a man aged 45-60 years who received an inactivated influenza vaccine. Donor details come from another sample of the same person, matched by shared clones.

This clonotype was seen more than once but under ten times. The DNA for the CDR3 is TGCGCCAGCAGCGGACCAGGGGGGACCTACGAGCAGTACTTC. Encoded protein: CASSGPGGTYEQYF. The chain couples TRBV5-1 to TRBJ2-7; D is possibly TRBD1 (7 bases). Germline CDR1 reads SGHRS; CDR2 reads YFSETQ. Trimming shortened V by 4 bases and J by 2 bases, and 13 bases separated the two germline ends. This CDR3 has 14 residues.

This clonotype was counted between two and nine times. J is TRBJ2-7 and V is TRBV6-1; 10 nucleotides match TRBD2. V trimming: 5 bases; J trimming: 7 bases; junction bases outside the gene matches: 20. The germline V gene has CDR1 MNHNS and CDR2 SASEGT. This CDR3 contains 18 residues. The CDR3 DNA follows: TGTGCCAGCAGTCCTCTAGCGGGAGTCAGAGACAGGATCGGGGAGCAGTACTTC. This encodes CASSPLAGVRDRIGEQYF.

This clonotype turned up a few times. The chain couples TRBV7-2 to TRBJ1-5, with 8 bases fitting TRBD1. Trimming cost V 5 bases and J 6 bases; bases outside gene matches: 15. The CDR3 runs 17 residues. Germline V gene lookup returns CDR1 SGHTA and CDR2 FQGNSA. The DNA of the CDR3 is TGTGCCAGCAGCGCCTACATCGGACAGGGTATTCCTCAGCCCCAGCATTTT. It yields the protein CASSAYIGQGIPQPQHF.

V is TRBV29-1 and J is TRBJ2-1, with D hard to call. Germline lookup yields CDR1 SQVTM and CDR2 ANQGSEA. V lost 3 bases, J lost 0 bases, and 12 bases lay in between. The CDR3 loop spans 15 amino acids. The CDR3 spells CSVDVLRRSYNEQFF. The CDR3 coding sequence is TGCAGCGTTGACGTCTTGAGGCGCTCCTACAATGAGCAGTTCTTC.

V and J are TRBV5-1 and TRBJ2-7; a possible D gene is TRBD2 (6 bases). V lost 4 bases to trimming and J lost 6 bases, with 23 bases between them. CDR1 and CDR2 (germline): SGHRS, YFSETQ. This CDR3 region has 16 residues. In DNA form, the CDR3 reads TGCGCCAGCAGCGCAAATTCGCTTGGGGGGTACGCCGAGCAGTACTTC. Translation gives CASSANSLGGYAEQYF.

There are a few counts of this clonotype. The CDR3 loop reads CASSLFQDRPQYF. DNA for the CDR3: TGCGCCAGCAGCTTGTTTCAGGACCGTCCCCAGTACTTC. V gene TRBV5-1 combines with J gene TRBJ2-5, with no clear D. Germline loops: CDR1 SGHRS, CDR2 YFSETQ. The CDR3 is 13 amino acids. Trimming removed 1 base at V and 9 bases at J, with 13 bases between.

The rearrangement uses TRBV20-1 and TRBJ2-3; D not resolved. CDR3 size: 15 residues. Per germline, CDR1 DFQATT and CDR2 SNEGSKA (reference sequence). Trimming removed 2 bases from V and 2 bases from J, with 14 bases in between. The CDR3, as DNA: TGCAGTGCTAGACCGGGCTCTCCATTCACAGATACGCAGTATTTT. Its protein is CSARPGSPFTDTQYF.

This clonotype was observed a few times. The J gene is TRBJ1-1, the V gene TRBV6-2 or TRBV6-3, with D hard to call. Trimming stripped 2 bases from V and 0 bases from J, with 7 bases between. Germline V gives CDR1 MNHEY, CDR2 SVGEGT. This CDR3 is built from 14 residues. The CDR3: CASSYGSVNTEAFF. Here the CDR3 DNA reads TGTGCCAGCAGTTACGGTAGTGTGAACACTGAAGCTTTCTTT.

This clonotype was seen more than once but under ten times. This rearrangement joins TRBV29-1 to TRBJ2-3, with D perhaps given as TRBD1 or TRBD2 (6 bases each). CDR1 is SQVTM, CDR2 ANQGSEA, per germline. This CDR3 comprises 14 residues. Trimming shortened V by 4 bases and J by 4 bases, and 15 bases separated the two germline ends. Written as DNA, the CDR3 is TGCAGCGTTGTTAACCGGGGGCGAGCAGATACGCAGTATTTT. Protein: CSVVNRGRADTQYF.

The rearrangement uses TRBV7-9 and TRBJ2-3; no firm D call. Germline assignment: CDR1 SEHNR and CDR2 FQNEAQ (reference sequence). The CDR3 is 13 amino acids. The V end was cut by 4 bases, the J end by 6 bases, with 11 bases between. The CDR3 bases are TGTGCCAGCAGCTCTTTTTCCGTCGATACGCAGTATTTT. This encodes CASSSFSVDTQYF.

V usage is TRBV10-3 and J usage is TRBJ2-5; 9 nucleotides align to TRBD2. The CDR3 runs to 14 residues. The germline CDR1 and CDR2 sequences are ENHRY and SYGVKD. With 4 bases clipped from V and 6 bases from J, the junction kept 6 bases outside the gene matches. The CDR3 spells CAISGTSGPKTQYF. The CDR3 nucleotides are TGTGCCATCAGTGGCACTAGCGGGCCAAAGACCCAGTACTTC.

This clonotype occurred a few times. This chain uses TRBV7-2 with TRBJ2-3, with 9 bases aligning to TRBD2. Germline trimming cut 5 bases from V and 0 bases from J; bases unmatched to any gene: 0. Germline assignment: CDR1 SGHTA and CDR2 FQGNSA. The CDR3 extends over 14 amino acids. The DNA of the CDR3 is TGTGCCAGCAGCGCGGGGGGGAGCACAGATACGCAGTATTTT. Translation: CASSAGGSTDTQYF.

This clonotype occurred many times. The chain uses TRBV5-1 and TRBJ1-2; D may be TRBD1 (5 bases). V lost 3 bases, J lost 8 bases, and 17 bases lay in between. Germline V gene lookup returns CDR1 SGHRS and CDR2 YFSETQ. This CDR3 spans 14 amino acids. CDR3 sequence reads: CASSYRSAGAGYTF. The CDR3 nucleotides are TGCGCCAGCAGCTACAGGAGCGCCGGCGCGGGCTACACCTTC. The whole variable domain, remainder taken from reference TRBV5-1 and TRBJ1-2, is KAGVTQTPRYLIKTRGQQVTLSCSPISGHRSVSWYQQTPGQGLQFLFEYFSETQRNKGNFPGRFSGRQFSNSRSEMNVSTLELGDSALYLCASSYRSAGAGYTFGSGTRLTVV.

J is TRBJ2-3 and V is TRBV7-2, with D possibly being TRBD1 (5 bases). Germline V CDR1 and CDR2: SGHTA, FQGNSA. The germline V and J ends were trimmed by 5 bases and 4 bases, with 10 bases remaining between them. This CDR3 has 13 amino acids. The CDR3 coding sequence is TGTGCCAGCAGCCTACAGGAAGCAGATACGCAGTATTTT. This sequence encodes CASSLQEADTQYF.

This sequence joins TRBV18 and TRBJ1-6; 10 nucleotides line up with TRBD1. The J segment lost 8 bases and the V segment lost 2 bases, leaving 3 bases of the junction unmatched. The CDR3 is 15 residues long. Germline V gives CDR1 KGHSH, CDR2 LQKENI. CDR3 DNA: TGTGCCAGCTCACCATTAGGGACAGGGGATTCACCCCTCCACTTT. Translation: CASSPLGTGDSPLHF. Filled out from reference TRBV18 and TRBJ1-6, the complete variable domain reads NAGVMQNPRHLVRRRGQEARLRCSPMKGHSHVYWYRQLPEEGLKFMVYLQKENIIDESGMPKERFSAEFPKEGPSILRIQQVVRGDSAAYFCASSPLGTGDSPLHFGNGTRLTVT.